This note documents a single T cell receptor (beta chain) sequence. The sample originates from a study of blood T cell repertoires in COVID-19. Overall study: The cDNA or gDNA used as material had been derived from T cells, B-cell-depleted T cells, or PBMCs.

This CDR3 comprises 16 residues. Unmatched junction bases numbered 5, after V lost 3 bases and J lost 3 bases. Germline CDR1 and CDR2: LNHDA and SQIVND (reference sequence). Assay: immunoSEQ multiplex PCR; the TCRdb copy retains only in-frame clones and omits some. The data hold about 260,000 clones, with around 80% observed a single time. This receptor was taken from a man in his sixties with acute or convalescent COVID-19. V and J are TRBV19 and TRBJ1-5; 10 bases map to TRBD1. Input material: peripheral blood. The CDR3 is CASSIRGTGVNQPQHF. CDR3 bases: TGTGCCAGTAGTATTAGGGGGACAGGGGTCAATCAGCCCCAGCATTTT. Complete variable domain (other parts from reference TRBV19 and TRBJ1-5): DGGITQSPKYLFRKEGQNVTLSCEQNLNHDAMYWYRQDPGQGLRLIYYSQIVNDFQKGDIAEGYSVSREKKESFPLTVTSAQKNPTAFYLCASSIRGTGVNQPQHFGDGTRLSIL.